The 30 T cell receptor beta chains listed next were all sequenced from one sample in a study of PD-L1 blockade in urothelial cancer. The time point here: pretreatment peripheral blood. Assay used: immunoSEQ multiplex PCR; TCRdb lists only in-frame clones, some missing. Of nearly 45,000 clones listed, 88% were seen once; the top ten hold approximately 25%. Sequences were derived from PBMCs, sampled around atezolizumab (anti-PD-L1) treatment. These receptors were collected from a donor at least 40 years old with urothelial cancer.

The V call is TRBV18, the J call TRBJ2-7; D might be TRBD1 (6 bases). V shed 3 bases and J shed 0 bases, with 9 bases lying between them. The CDR3 runs to 14 residues. Looked up from germline, CDR1 is KGHSH and CDR2 is LQKENI. CDR3: CASSPSQGSYEQYF. CDR3 sequence (DNA): TGTGCCAGCTCACCCTCACAGGGCTCCTACGAGCAGTACTTC.

This sequence joins TRBV7-6 and TRBJ2-5; TRBD2 agrees at 8 bases. J gave up 1 base and V 1 base, and 11 bases lay outside the gene matches. The CDR3 extends over 18 amino acids. Germline V CDR1 and CDR2: SGHVS, FNYEAQ. This CDR3 reads CASSLGRRGLGAQETQYF. The CDR3 DNA sequence: TGTGCCAGCAGCTTAGGGCGGCGGGGACTAGGGGCCCAAGAGACCCAGTACTTC.

V usage is TRBV28 and J usage is TRBJ2-3; 7 bases are a match to TRBD2. Per the germline V gene, CDR1 is MDHEN and CDR2 is SYDVKM. Losses at the gene ends were 8 bases for V and 0 bases for J; bases not matched to a gene: 11. The CDR3 is 16 amino acids. The CDR3 protein is CASGRRDYHSTDTQYF. For the CDR3, the DNA is TGTGCCAGCGGCCGCCGGGACTACCATAGCACAGATACGCAGTATTTT.

CDR3 DNA: TGTGCCAGCAGCCCCCCGGCGGGGCGATTAGCGGGAGGCTACGAGCAGTACTTC. It encodes CASSPPAGRLAGGYEQYF. The chain carries TRBV11-3 and TRBJ2-7, with TRBD2 identical over 10 bases. Germline trimming cut 5 bases from V and 3 bases from J; bases unmatched to any gene: 16. The CDR3 covers 18 residues. Germline values: CDR1 SGHNT, CDR2 YENEEA.

This chain joins TRBV25-1 and TRBJ2-5; 9 bases map to TRBD2. Trimming took 4 bases from V and 5 from J; bases not matched to a gene: 5. Germline V lookup: CDR1 MGHDK, CDR2 SYGVNS. The CDR3 has 14 amino acids. The DNA for the CDR3 is TGTGCCAGCAGTGGAGTAGCGGGGGTGGAGACCCAGTACTTC. Encoded protein: CASSGVAGVETQYF. Combining the CDR3 with reference TRBV25-1 and TRBJ2-5 gives the whole variable domain EADIYQTPRYLVIGTGKKITLECSQTMGHDKMYWYQQDPGMELHLIHYSYGVNSTEKGDLSSESTVSRIRTEHFPLTLESARPSHTSQYLCASSGVAGVETQYFGPGTRLLVL.

The rearrangement joins TRBV4-2 to TRBJ2-7; a possible D gene is TRBD1 (7 bases). Germline CDR1 reads LGHNA; CDR2 reads YNFKEQ. The CDR3 loop spans 15 amino acids. V was shortened by 2 bases and J by 3 bases, with 14 bases between the two germline ends. CDR3 DNA sequence: TGTGCCAGCAGCCAAACAGGGGAGGCGGGCTACGAGCAGTACTTC. Translating gives CASSQTGEAGYEQYF.

V gene TRBV4-2 combines with J gene TRBJ2-7, with D tentatively TRBD1 (5 bases). The length of the CDR3 is 15 residues. V lost 0 bases and J 3 bases, leaving 12 bases between the germline ends. The germline V gene encodes CDR1 LGHNA and CDR2 YNFKEQ. The CDR3 coding sequence is TGTGCCAGCAGCCAAGATGTGGGGCAGAACTACGAGCAGTACTTC. This translates into CASSQDVGQNYEQYF.

Here the CDR3 DNA reads TGCGCCAGCAGCCAGGTTGCGGCCCCGCAGTACTTC. Amino acid sequence: CASSQVAAPQYF. The genes are TRBV4-1 and TRBJ2-7; D gene ambiguous. Looked up from germline, CDR1 is MGHRA and CDR2 is YSYEKL. The CDR3 totals 12 residues. V was cut by 3 bases and J by 9 bases, with 12 bases left in between.

This chain joins TRBV15 and TRBJ2-3; TRBD1 aligns across 9 bases. Germline assignment: CDR1 LNHNV and CDR2 YYDKDF (reference sequence). After removal of 8 bases from V and 1 base from J, the junction contained 7 bases not matched to a gene. This CDR3 is built from 15 residues. The CDR3 loop reads CATGDREFGTDTQYF. The CDR3, as DNA: TGTGCCACCGGGGACAGGGAATTCGGCACAGATACGCAGTATTTT.

To note about this clone: Within the sample, other DNA sequences also encode this same CDR3. The chain combines TRBV7-3 with TRBJ1-1; perhaps TRBD1 as D (6 bases). Germline-derived CDR1 and CDR2 are SGHTA and FQGTGA. The V end was cut by 2 bases, the J end by 4 bases, with 11 bases between. The length of the CDR3 is 14 residues. CDR3 protein: CASSLGGAGTEAFF. In nucleotides, the CDR3 is TGTGCCAGCAGCTTAGGGGGGGCCGGCACTGAAGCTTTCTTT.

This sequence joins TRBV29-1 and TRBJ2-1, with TRBD2 matching over 13 bases. Germline V gene sequence: CDR1 SQVTM, CDR2 ANQGSEA. Trimming at V came to 7 bases and at J to 6 bases, leaving 15 bases not matched to a gene. The CDR3 covers 17 residues. Here the CDR3 reads CSASGTSGNLRGNEQFF. CDR3 nucleotide sequence: TGCAGCGCATCCGGGACTAGCGGGAACCTACGGGGCAATGAGCAGTTCTTC.

The V and J genes are TRBV28 and TRBJ1-1, with no clear D. The CDR3 covers 14 residues. Germline V CDR1 and CDR2: MDHEN, SYDVKM. Trimming took 1 base from V and 4 from J, leaving 10 bases between them. CDR3 residues: CASSLFPLGTEAFF. Here the CDR3 DNA reads TGTGCCAGCAGTTTATTTCCACTCGGCACTGAAGCTTTCTTT.

The chain has TRBV30 and TRBJ2-1; D gene uncertain. With 0 bases removed from V and 13 bases from J, the gap between germline ends came to 13 bases. The germline CDR1 and CDR2 sequences are GTSNPN and SVGIG (reference sequence). The CDR3 totals 12 residues. In DNA, the CDR3 is TGTGCCTGGAGTGTGTCAGCGAACCGACAGTTCTTC. This translates into CAWSVSANRQFF. Filled out from reference TRBV30 and TRBJ2-1, the complete variable domain reads SQTIHQWPATLVQPVGSPLSLECTVEGTSNPNLYWYRQAAGRGLQLLFYSVGIGQISSEVPQNLSASRPQDRQFILSSKKLLLSDSGFYLCAWSVSANRQFFGPGTRLTVL.

The chain couples TRBV21-1 to TRBJ1-4. TRBV21-1 corresponds to a pseudogene. The CDR3 is 15 amino acids. In nucleotides, the CDR3 is TGTGCCAGCAGCGAAAGCGGGGGCATGGATGAAAAACTGTTTTTT. Protein sequence: CASSESGGMDEKLFF.

The V and J genes are TRBV2 and TRBJ2-2, with 9 bases aligning to TRBD1. Germline V gives CDR1 SNHLY, CDR2 FYNNEI. This CDR3 is built from 15 residues. The junction had 7 bases not matched to a gene; V was cut back by 6 bases and J by 5 bases. CDR3 amino acids: CASSVQGAGTGELFF. CDR3 in DNA: TGTGCCAGCAGCGTACAGGGGGCTGGGACCGGGGAGCTGTTTTTT.

The V call is TRBV7-3, the J call TRBJ2-3; possibly TRBD1 for D (5 bases). This CDR3 is built from 14 residues. The germline V and J ends were trimmed by 3 bases and 0 bases, with 7 bases remaining between them. CDR1 is SGHTA and CDR2 is FQGTGA in the germline V gene. Written as DNA, the CDR3 is TGTGCCAGCAGCTTTGGGGCCAGCACAGATACGCAGTATTTT. As protein: CASSFGASTDTQYF. The whole variable domain, filled in from reference TRBV7-3 and TRBJ2-3, reads GAGVSQTPSNKVTEKGKYVELRCDPISGHTALYWYRQSLGQGPEFLIYFQGTGAADDSGLPNDRFFAVRPEGSVSTLKIQRTERGDSAVYLCASSFGASTDTQYFGPGTRLTVL.

The J gene is TRBJ2-7, the V gene TRBV7-9, with a weak D call TRBD1 (6 bases). CDR1 and CDR2 (germline): SEHNR, FQNEAQ (reference sequence). The CDR3 covers 14 residues. V was clipped by 5 bases and J by 3 bases, with 14 bases between them. The CDR3: CASSPPGQIYEQYF. CDR3 in DNA: TGTGCCAGCAGCCCCCCCGGACAGATCTACGAGCAGTACTTC. The variable domain in full, with the rest retrieved from reference TRBV7-9 and TRBJ2-7, is DTGVSQNPRHKITKRGQNVTFRCDPISEHNRLYWYRQTLGQGPEFLTYFQNEAQLEKSRLLSDRFSAERPKGSFSTLEIQRTEQGDSAMYLCASSPPGQIYEQYFGPGTRLTVT.

The V and J genes are TRBV5-1 and TRBJ2-1; TRBD2 matches at 16 bases. J lost 0 bases, V lost 3 bases, and 15 bases had no gene match. The length of the CDR3 is 22 residues. Germline V CDR1 and CDR2: SGHRS, YFSETQ. The CDR3 protein is CASSSHDRGLAGGGSSYNEQFF. CDR3 in DNA: TGCGCCAGCAGCTCCCATGACCGGGGACTAGCGGGAGGGGGGAGCTCCTACAATGAGCAGTTCTTC.

The chain links TRBV5-1 to TRBJ2-7, with TRBD2 matching 8 bases. With 6 bases clipped from V and 5 bases from J, the junction kept 10 bases outside the gene matches. Germline V lookup: CDR1 SGHRS, CDR2 YFSETQ. The CDR3 has 14 residues. The CDR3 protein is CASTRGGGFDEQYF. Written as DNA, the CDR3 is TGCGCCAGCACCCGGGGGGGAGGGTTCGACGAGCAGTACTTC.

This clone was recorded a few times. The chain has TRBV11-3 and TRBJ2-7, with 8 bases lining up with TRBD1. The CDR3 consists of 13 residues. Looked up from germline, CDR1 is SGHNT and CDR2 is YENEEA. The junction had 7 bases not matched to a gene; V was cut back by 5 bases and J by 7 bases. The CDR3 protein is CASSPGTGWEQYF. In nucleotides, the CDR3 is TGTGCCAGCAGCCCTGGGACAGGTTGGGAGCAGTACTTC. The full variable domain, with the rest looked up from reference TRBV11-3 and TRBJ2-7, is EAGVVQSPRYKIIEKKQPVAFWCNPISGHNTLYWYLQNLGQGPELLIRYENEEAVDDSQLPKDRFSAERLKGVDSTLKIQPAELGDSAVYLCASSPGTGWEQYFGPGTRLTVT.

The V gene is TRBV7-2, the J gene TRBJ2-1; 8 bases fit TRBD2. CDR1 and CDR2 from the germline V gene are SGHTA and FQGNSA. The length of the CDR3 is 15 residues. With 2 bases clipped from V and 9 bases from J, the junction kept 9 bases outside the gene matches. As DNA, the CDR3 is TGTGCCAGCAGCTTAACGAACGGACTAGCCGGTGAGCAGTTCTTC. It specifies CASSLTNGLAGEQFF.

The J gene is TRBJ2-7, the V gene TRBV9, with TRBD2 as a possible D gene (6 bases). Germline V gene data show CDR1 as SGDLS and CDR2 as YYNGEE. The CDR3 contains 14 residues. Trimming shortened V by 0 bases and J by 2 bases, and 9 bases separated the two germline ends. CDR3 DNA: TGTGCCAGCAGCGTAGACGGCGGGACCTACGAGCAGTACTTC. Translated: CASSVDGGTYEQYF.

J is TRBJ2-3 and V is TRBV7-8, with TRBD2 as a possible D gene (5 bases). The CDR3 is 16 residues long. V was shortened by 2 bases and J by 5 bases, with 17 bases between the two germline ends. CDR1 and CDR2 (germline): SGHVS, FQNEAQ. This CDR3 reads CASSLKMGGPGDTQYF. Here the CDR3 DNA reads TGTGCCAGCAGCTTAAAGATGGGCGGGCCGGGAGATACGCAGTATTTT.

The chain is built from TRBV19 and TRBJ1-5; 10 bases map to TRBD1. Germline CDR1 and CDR2: LNHDA and SQIVND (reference sequence). With V trimmed by 9 bases and J by 6 bases, 11 bases remained unmatched. The CDR3 has 15 amino acids. CDR3 residues: CASANRDRGSQPQHF. In nucleotides, the CDR3 is TGTGCCAGCGCCAACCGGGACAGGGGAAGTCAGCCCCAGCATTTT.

This clone was counted once. The chain combines TRBV5-1 with TRBJ2-1; 12 nucleotides line up with TRBD1. The trim removed 0 bases at V and 9 bases at J, leaving 4 bases unmatched. Germline V gene sequence: CDR1 SGHRS, CDR2 YFSETQ. The CDR3 is 15 amino acids. The CDR3 protein is CASSLAPGQGAEQFF. CDR3 coding DNA: TGCGCCAGCAGCTTGGCCCCGGGACAGGGGGCTGAGCAGTTCTTC.

This chain connects TRBV7-3 to TRBJ2-6; tentative D call: TRBD1 (5 bases). The CDR3 consists of 16 residues. The V gene's germline CDR1 is SGHTA and CDR2 FQGTGA. V lost 1 base, J lost 2 bases, and 9 bases lay in between. CDR3 sequence reads: CASSLSQGTGANVLTF. The CDR3 region has the DNA TGTGCCAGCAGCTTAAGCCAGGGAACTGGGGCCAACGTCCTGACTTTC.

The chain has TRBV29-1 and TRBJ2-1; a possible D gene is TRBD2 (6 bases). CDR3 length: 13 amino acids. The V gene's germline CDR1 is SQVTM and CDR2 ANQGSEA. Between the trimmed V and J ends, which lost 5 bases and 8 bases, there was a span of 16 bases. The CDR3 reads CSVLGSGEDEQFF. The CDR3 DNA follows: TGCAGCGTTTTGGGGTCGGGAGAAGATGAGCAGTTCTTC.

The chain has TRBV7-3 and TRBJ1-1; 8 bases are shared with TRBD1. The CDR3 covers 16 residues. V was clipped by 1 base and J by 3 bases; unmatched bases: 7. Looked up from germline, CDR1 is SGHTA and CDR2 is FQGTGA. CDR3 loop: CASSLSSGGVDTEAFF. The CDR3 DNA follows: TGTGCCAGCAGCTTAAGCTCAGGGGGCGTCGACACTGAAGCTTTCTTT.

V gene TRBV28 combines with J gene TRBJ2-7; tentatively, D is TRBD2 (6 bases). The germline CDR1 and CDR2 sequences are MDHEN and SYDVKM. This CDR3 spans 14 amino acids. Trimming removed 5 bases from V and 0 bases from J, with 11 bases in between. The CDR3 DNA reads TGTGCCAGCAGTCCACCGGGACTCTCCTACGAGCAGTACTTC. As protein: CASSPPGLSYEQYF.

The rearrangement uses TRBV7-2 and TRBJ2-1, with 10 nucleotides matching TRBD2. Germline CDR1 is SGHTA and CDR2 is FQGNSA. The CDR3 consists of 14 residues. The CDR3 spells CALAGNRSYNEQFF. The CDR3 DNA sequence: TGTGCACTAGCGGGAAATAGGTCCTACAATGAGCAGTTCTTC. Full variable domain (rest looked up from reference TRBV7-2 and TRBJ2-1): GAGVSQSPSNKVTEKGKDVELRCDPISGHTALYWYRQSLGQGLEFLIYFQGNSAPDKSGLPSDRFSAERTGGSVSTLTIQRTQQEDSAVYLCALAGNRSYNEQFFGPGTRLTVL.